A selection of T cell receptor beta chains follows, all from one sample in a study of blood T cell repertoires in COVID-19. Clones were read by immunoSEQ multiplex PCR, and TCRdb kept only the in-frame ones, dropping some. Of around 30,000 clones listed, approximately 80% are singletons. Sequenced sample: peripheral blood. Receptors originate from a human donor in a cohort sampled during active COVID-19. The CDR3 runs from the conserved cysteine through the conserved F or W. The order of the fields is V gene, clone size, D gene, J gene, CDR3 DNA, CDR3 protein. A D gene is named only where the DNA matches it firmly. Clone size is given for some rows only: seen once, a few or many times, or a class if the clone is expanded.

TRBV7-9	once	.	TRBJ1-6	TGTGCCAGCAGCTTATGGGGCAGTTCACCCCTCCACTTT	CASSLWGSSPLHF
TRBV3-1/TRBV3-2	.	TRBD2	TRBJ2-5	TGTGCCAGCAGCCAAGTAGGGCTAGCGGCATTGCAAGAGACCCAGTACTTC	CASSQVGLAALQETQYF
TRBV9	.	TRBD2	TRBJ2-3	TGTGCCAGCAGCCGAAGGGGAGGGAGGGAAGATACGCAGTATTTT	CASSRRGGREDTQYF
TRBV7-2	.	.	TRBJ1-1	TGTGCCAGCAGCTTCCGTAAGAACACTGAAGCTTTCTTT	CASSFRKNTEAFF
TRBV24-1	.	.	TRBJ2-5	TGTGCCACCAGTGGAGGGCAAATCCAAGAGACCCAGTACTTC	CATSGGQIQETQYF
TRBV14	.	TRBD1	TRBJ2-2	TGTGCCAGCAGCACGACAGGGGCCACCGGGGAGCTGTTTTTT	CASSTTGATGELFF
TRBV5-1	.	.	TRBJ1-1	TGCGCCAGCAGCTTGGCCTCAGGAGAAGCTTTCTTT	CASSLASGEAFF
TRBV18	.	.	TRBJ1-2	TGTGCCAGCTCACCGTCAGCGGCGGGCTATGGCTACACCTTC	CASSPSAAGYGYTF
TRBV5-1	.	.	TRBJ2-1	TGCGCCAGCAGCTTGCAGGGGTACAATGAGCAGTTCTTC	CASSLQGYNEQFF
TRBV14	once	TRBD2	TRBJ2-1	TGTGCCAGCAGCCACCACGACAGCGGGAGGCCTGTCAATGAGCAGTTCTTC	CASSHHDSGRPVNEQFF
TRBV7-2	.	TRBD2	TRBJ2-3	TGTGCCAGCAGCTTGGGCGGGAGAAGCACAGATACGCAGTATTTT	CASSLGGRSTDTQYF
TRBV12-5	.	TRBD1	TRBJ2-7	TGTGCTAGTGGTTTGTGGTACCCAACTAATAGACAGGGCTACGAGCAGTACTTC	CASGLWYPTNRQGYEQYF
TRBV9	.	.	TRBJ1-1	TGTGCCAGCAGCGTAGGTGGGGGGGATACCACTGAAGCTTTCTTT	CASSVGGGDTTEAFF
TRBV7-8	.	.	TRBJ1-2	TGTGCCAGCAGCCCAAGGTCAGGGATCGGCGGCTACACCTTC	CASSPRSGIGGYTF
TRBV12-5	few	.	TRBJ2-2	TGTGCTAGTGGTTCGCCGGACAGCACCGGGGAGCTGTTTTTT	CASGSPDSTGELFF
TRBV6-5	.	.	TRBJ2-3	TGTGCCAGCAGTTTAGGGCGGACAGGCACAGATACGCAGTATTTT	CASSLGRTGTDTQYF
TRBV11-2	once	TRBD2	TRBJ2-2	TGTGCCAGCACCATGCGGGGGGCGGTCACCGGGGAGCTGTTTTTT	CASTMRGAVTGELFF
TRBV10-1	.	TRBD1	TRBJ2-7	TGCGCCAACTCAAATCCCGGACAGGGGGCGGGAGCATCCTACGAGCAGTACTTC	CANSNPGQGAGASYEQYF
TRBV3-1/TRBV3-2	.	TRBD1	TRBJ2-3	TGTGCCAGCAGGAGGACAGGGGGATCAGATACGCAGTATTTT	CASRRTGGSDTQYF
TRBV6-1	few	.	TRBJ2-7	TGTGCCAGCAGTGAATACGGCGGGGGCTTCATCATGATCGAGCAGTACTTC	CASSEYGGGFIMIEQYF
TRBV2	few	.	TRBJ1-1	TGTGCCAGCAGTGGCGGGACGTTTAACACTGAAGCTTTCTTT	CASSGGTFNTEAFF
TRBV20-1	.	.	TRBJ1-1	TGCAGTGCTAGTCCTGACGGTCGGGTTACTGAAGCTTTCTTT	CSASPDGRVTEAFF
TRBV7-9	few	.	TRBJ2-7	TGTGCCAGCAGCGCGGACATAGGGGGCGAGCAGTACTTC	CASSADIGGEQYF